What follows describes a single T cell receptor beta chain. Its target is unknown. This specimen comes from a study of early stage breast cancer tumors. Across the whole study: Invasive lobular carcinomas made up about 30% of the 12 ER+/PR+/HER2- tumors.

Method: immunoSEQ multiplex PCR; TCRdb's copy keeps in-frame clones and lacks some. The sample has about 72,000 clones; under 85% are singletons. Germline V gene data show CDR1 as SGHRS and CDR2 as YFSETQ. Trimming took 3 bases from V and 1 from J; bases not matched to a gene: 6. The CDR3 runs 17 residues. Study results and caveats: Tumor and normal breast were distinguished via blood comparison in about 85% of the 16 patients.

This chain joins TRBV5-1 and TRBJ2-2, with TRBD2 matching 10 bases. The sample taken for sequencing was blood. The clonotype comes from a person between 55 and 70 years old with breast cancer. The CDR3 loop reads CASSSGPSGGNTGELFF. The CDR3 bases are TGCGCCAGCAGCTCCGGGCCTAGCGGGGGGAACACCGGGGAGCTGTTTTTT.